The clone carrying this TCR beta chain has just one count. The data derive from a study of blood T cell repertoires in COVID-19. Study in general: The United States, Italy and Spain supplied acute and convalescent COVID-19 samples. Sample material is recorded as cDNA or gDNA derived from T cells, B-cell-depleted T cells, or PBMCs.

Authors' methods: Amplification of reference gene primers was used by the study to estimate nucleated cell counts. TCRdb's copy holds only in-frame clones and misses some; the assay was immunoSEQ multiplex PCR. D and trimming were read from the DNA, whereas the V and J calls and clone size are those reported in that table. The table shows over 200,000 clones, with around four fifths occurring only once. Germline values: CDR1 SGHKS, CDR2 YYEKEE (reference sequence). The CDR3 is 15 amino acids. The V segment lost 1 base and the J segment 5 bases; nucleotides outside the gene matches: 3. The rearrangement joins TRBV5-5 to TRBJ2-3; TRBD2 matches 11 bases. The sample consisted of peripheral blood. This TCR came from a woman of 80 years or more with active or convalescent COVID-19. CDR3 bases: TGTGCCAGCAGCTTGTTAGCGGGGGGGGGAGATACGCAGTATTTT. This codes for CASSLLAGGGDTQYF.